The present T cell receptor (beta chain) was sequenced within a study of blood T cell repertoires in COVID-19. About the study: The United States, Italy and Spain were the sources of the acute and convalescent COVID-19 samples. Sample material is recorded as cDNA or gDNA derived from T cells, B-cell-depleted T cells, or PBMCs.

This clone was detected once. Recruits, aged roughly 18 to 89 years, lived in 24 US areas. Each participant's cohort was designated according to participant-reported clinical history. The CDR3 spans 14 residues. The germline V and J ends were trimmed by 1 base and 5 bases, with 9 bases remaining between them. Germline loops: CDR1 SEHNR, CDR2 FQNEAQ (reference sequence). Sequencing used immunoSEQ multiplex PCR; TCRdb keeps in-frame clones, though not all of them. The table has some 200,000 clones, 75% to 90% seen once. This TCR came from a woman younger than 35 in a cohort exposed to, infected with or recovered from COVID-19 (not recorded which). The sample taken for sequencing was PBMCs or T cells enriched from blood (not recorded which). This chain connects TRBV7-9 to TRBJ1-5; maybe TRBD1 (6 bases). CDR3 loop: CASSLGGGDQPQHF. Written as DNA, the CDR3 is TGTGCCAGCAGCTTAGGCGGGGGCGATCAGCCCCAGCATTTT.